These 26 T cell receptor beta chains were all obtained from the same sample, sequenced in a study of Graves' ophthalmopathy and Graves' hyperthyroidism. TCR beta CDR3 regions were amplified from RNA transcripts. First-round RT-PCR employed HTBI primers, with a second-round multiplex PCR after it. One entry per CDR3 protein results from TCRdb running MiXCR on the multiplex PCR reads. Of about 400,000 distinct CDR3 sequences in the sample, around 16% are singletons; the top ten hold around 1.4%. The sample comprised peripheral blood. The receptors derive from a young woman with Graves' ophthalmopathy.

This clonotype was observed at least ten times. This chain joins TRBV28 and TRBJ2-2, with a weak D call TRBD1 (6 bases). This CDR3 is built from 14 residues. V was shortened by 8 bases and J by 0 bases, with 10 bases between the two germline ends. The germline V gene has CDR1 MDHEN and CDR2 SYDVKM. This CDR3 is CASDRTANTGELFF. The CDR3 coding sequence is TGTGCCAGCGATCGGACAGCGAACACCGGGGAGCTGTTTTTT.

Ten or more counts support this clonotype. The rearrangement uses TRBV6-2 or TRBV6-3 and TRBJ2-7, with D maybe TRBD1 (6 bases). This CDR3 region has 11 residues. V gave up 6 bases and J gave up 11 bases, with 14 bases separating them. Germline V CDR1 and CDR2: MNHEY, SVGEGT. This CDR3 reads CASSEDEGEYF. CDR3 coding DNA: TGTGCCAGCAGCGAGGACGAGGGGGAGTACTTC.

This clonotype was detected many times. This chain connects TRBV6-1 to TRBJ2-2; 10 bases match TRBD1. Germline CDR1 reads MNHNS; CDR2 reads SASEGT. Trimming took 0 bases from V and 1 from J; bases not matched to a gene: 2. The CDR3 covers 17 residues. The CDR3 nucleotides are TGTGCCAGCAGTGAAGCGGGGACAGGGGTGAACACCGGGGAGCTGTTTTTT. Residues: CASSEAGTGVNTGELFF.

This clonotype was observed many times. The rearrangement links TRBV7-2 to TRBJ2-7, with D perhaps matching TRBD1 or TRBD2 (5 bases each). From germline, CDR1 is SGHTA and CDR2 FQGNSA. The V and J ends lost 5 bases and 0 bases respectively, with 11 bases between them. This CDR3 comprises 14 residues. The CDR3 spells CASSSSGPSYEQYF. The DNA of the CDR3 is TGTGCCAGCAGCAGCTCGGGACCCTCCTACGAGCAGTACTTC.

This clonotype was seen at least ten times. In DNA, the CDR3 is TGTGCCAGCAGGAAGGGACAGCTCTACGAGCAGTACTTC. This codes for CASRKGQLYEQYF. The chain links TRBV12-3 or TRBV12-4 to TRBJ2-7, with TRBD1 matching over 7 bases. V dropped 6 bases and J dropped 3; count of bases not matched to a gene: 5. This CDR3 is built from 13 residues.

This clonotype showed up many times. The V call is TRBV7-8, the J call TRBJ2-5; no definite D call. Germline V lookup: CDR1 SGHVS, CDR2 FQNEAQ. The germline V and J ends were trimmed by 1 base and 1 base, with 13 bases remaining between them. The CDR3 has 16 amino acids. The CDR3 loop reads CASSLVGWGSQETQYF. Here the CDR3 DNA reads TGTGCCAGCAGCTTAGTAGGCTGGGGTTCCCAAGAGACCCAGTACTTC.

This clonotype was recorded at least ten times. The J gene is TRBJ1-1, the V gene TRBV15, with D possibly being TRBD1 (5 bases). The CDR3 spans 18 residues. V gave up 0 bases and J gave up 2 bases, with 19 bases separating them. Germline assignment: CDR1 LNHNV and CDR2 YYDKDF (reference sequence). For the CDR3, the DNA is TGTGCCACCAGCAGAGATATAACGCGGGGCGGGAGTAACACTGAAGCTTTCTTT. Residues: CATSRDITRGGSNTEAFF.

This clonotype was seen repeatedly, ten times or more. This chain connects TRBV20-1 to TRBJ2-5; 8 bases agree with TRBD1. With 7 bases clipped from V and 5 bases from J, the junction kept 9 bases outside the gene matches. Germline V gives CDR1 DFQATT, CDR2 SNEGSKA (reference sequence). This CDR3 is built from 13 residues. The CDR3 sequence: CSGPQGAVETQYF. The CDR3 nucleotides are TGCAGTGGCCCTCAGGGGGCCGTTGAGACCCAGTACTTC.

The V and J genes are TRBV7-3 and TRBJ2-2; 10 nucleotides align to TRBD2. This CDR3 has 14 amino acids. J lost 6 bases, V lost 4 bases, and 2 bases had no gene match. Germline V gives CDR1 SGHTA, CDR2 FQGTGA. CDR3 in amino acids: CASSSSGRAGELFF. The CDR3 DNA reads as TGTGCCAGCAGCTCCAGCGGGAGGGCCGGGGAGCTGTTTTTT.

This clonotype was seen ten or more times. V and J are TRBV6-5 and TRBJ1-1; 7 bases are a match to TRBD1. This CDR3 spans 15 amino acids. Unmatched junction bases numbered 7, after V lost 5 bases and J lost 1 base. In germline, CDR1 is MNHEY, CDR2 SVGAGI. CDR3 amino acids: CASSQGGGKNTEAFF. CDR3 DNA: TGTGCCAGCAGTCAGGGGGGGGGGAAGAACACTGAAGCTTTCTTT.

This clonotype was seen at least ten times. The chain carries TRBV6-2 or TRBV6-3 and TRBJ2-2, with D tentatively TRBD1 or TRBD2 (5 bases each). Trimming left V 5 bases short and J 1 base short, with 14 bases between. The CDR3 spans 16 residues. Germline V gene lookup returns CDR1 MNHEY and CDR2 SVGEGT. Here the CDR3 reads CASSRRDGMNTGELFF. The CDR3 nucleotides are TGTGCCAGCAGTAGAAGGGACGGAATGAACACCGGGGAGCTGTTTTTT.

This clonotype was seen repeatedly, ten times or more. The V and J genes are TRBV7-2 and TRBJ2-7, with D possibly matching TRBD2 (6 bases). Per germline, CDR1 SGHTA and CDR2 FQGNSA. This CDR3 comprises 13 residues. V dropped 7 bases and J dropped 0 bases, with 10 bases sitting between them. The DNA of the CDR3 is TGTGCCAGCAACCACGGGAGCTCCTACGAGCAGTACTTC. Amino acid sequence: CASNHGSSYEQYF. The entire variable domain, with the rest obtained from reference TRBV7-2 and TRBJ2-7, is as follows: GAGVSQSPSNKVTEKGKDVELRCDPISGHTALYWYRQSLGQGLEFLIYFQGNSAPDKSGLPSDRFSAERTGGSVSTLTIQRTQQEDSAVYLCASNHGSSYEQYFGPGTRLTVT.

This clonotype was counted ten times or more. V gene TRBV6-1 combines with J gene TRBJ2-7; 12 positions agree with TRBD2. The CDR3 contains 15 residues. V shed 5 bases, J shed 4 bases, and the junction held 6 bases outside the gene matches. CDR1 is MNHNS, CDR2 SASEGT, per germline. CDR3 protein: CASSTTSGSFYEQYF. The CDR3 DNA reads TGTGCCAGCAGTACGACTAGCGGGAGTTTTTACGAGCAGTACTTC.

This clonotype has at least ten counts. V usage is TRBV6-5 and J usage is TRBJ1-6; D is unclear. Trimming stripped 0 bases from V and 0 bases from J, with 12 bases between. The germline V gene has CDR1 MNHEY and CDR2 SVGAGI. CDR3 length: 18 residues. CDR3 bases: TGTGCCAGCAGTTACTCGGACCATCGGAGCTCCTATAATTCACCCCTCCACTTT. It translates to CASSYSDHRSSYNSPLHF.

This clonotype was seen ten or more times. V and J are TRBV20-1 and TRBJ1-6; TRBD1 is a possible D gene (6 bases). V lost 2 bases to trimming and J lost 3 bases, with 11 bases between them. This CDR3 comprises 15 residues. Per the germline V gene, CDR1 is DFQATT and CDR2 is SNEGSKA (reference sequence). The CDR3 DNA is TGCAGTGCTAGAAGGCAGGGGAGCTATAATTCACCCCTCCACTTT. Protein: CSARRQGSYNSPLHF.

This clonotype came up a few times. This sequence joins TRBV13 and TRBJ1-6; D not resolved. This CDR3 is 14 amino acids long. V was clipped by 5 bases and J by 14 bases, with 19 bases between them. Germline V gives CDR1 PRHDT, CDR2 FYEKMQ (reference sequence). This CDR3 reads CASSLRTASSALHF. CDR3 in DNA: TGTGCCAGCAGCCTCCGGACCGCCTCCTCAGCCCTCCACTTT.

This clonotype was recorded at least ten times. This sequence joins TRBV11-2 and TRBJ2-7; D is perhaps TRBD1 or TRBD2 (6 bases each). Germline CDR1 reads SGHAT; CDR2 reads FQNNGV. V shed 4 bases and J shed 9 bases, with 19 bases lying between them. This CDR3 contains 14 residues. The CDR3 DNA follows: TGTGCCAGCAGCTCCGTTGGGGGGCCCGATCTGCAGTACTTC. This encodes CASSSVGGPDLQYF.

In its sample, this clonotype was seen many times. The J gene is TRBJ1-2, the V gene TRBV28; no clear D. The CDR3 is made up of 13 amino acids. Germline CDR1 reads MDHEN; CDR2 reads SYDVKM. The V and J ends lost 6 bases and 0 bases respectively, with 8 bases between them. This CDR3 reads CASRPGANYGYTF. Here the CDR3 DNA reads TGTGCCAGCAGACCGGGCGCTAACTATGGCTACACCTTC.

This clonotype was picked up many times. The CDR3 is CASSRASGTDTEAFF. For the CDR3, the DNA is TGTGCCAGCTCTAGGGCATCGGGAACGGACACTGAAGCTTTCTTT. The chain recombines TRBV9 with TRBJ1-1, with no clear D. This CDR3 region has 15 residues. Trimming left V 7 bases short and J 3 bases short, with 19 bases between. Germline CDR1 reads SGDLS; CDR2 reads YYNGEE.

This clonotype occurred many times. This chain joins TRBV27 and TRBJ2-5; D is possibly TRBD1 (5 bases). Trimming stripped 1 base from V and 5 bases from J, with 11 bases between. This CDR3 is 14 amino acids long. CDR1 MNHEY and CDR2 SMNVEV come from the germline V gene (reference sequence). The CDR3 here is CASSLYRLGETQYF. The CDR3 DNA sequence: TGTGCCAGCAGTTTATACAGGCTTGGTGAGACCCAGTACTTC.

The table lists this clonotype with many counts. V gene TRBV24-1 combines with J gene TRBJ2-5; no clear D gene. V lost 1 base to trimming and J lost 5 bases, with 4 bases between them. This CDR3 has 12 residues. Germline CDR1 and CDR2: KGHDR and SFDVKD. The CDR3 protein is CATSDFAETQYF. The CDR3 coding sequence is TGTGCCACCAGTGATTTCGCTGAGACCCAGTACTTC.

This clonotype was picked up many times. The chain has TRBV7-6 and TRBJ2-6; D remains ambiguous. The germline V gene encodes CDR1 SGHVS and CDR2 FNYEAQ. V lost 1 base and J lost 0, with 10 bases in between. This CDR3 contains 17 residues. The chain's CDR3 is CASSLEGANSGANVLTF. In DNA, the CDR3 is TGTGCCAGCAGCTTAGAGGGCGCCAACTCTGGGGCCAACGTCCTGACTTTC.

The table lists this clonotype with many counts. The chain links TRBV6-2 or TRBV6-3 to TRBJ2-7, with 15 positions matching TRBD2. Germline values: CDR1 MNHEY, CDR2 SVGEGT. Losses at the gene ends were 6 bases for V and 0 bases for J; bases not matched to a gene: 12. This CDR3 contains 19 residues. CDR3 loop: CASRLPGLAGGRSSYEQYF. The CDR3 DNA is TGTGCCAGCAGACTACCGGGACTAGCGGGGGGAAGGAGCTCCTACGAGCAGTACTTC.

Ten or more counts support this clonotype. The V and J genes are TRBV11-2 and TRBJ2-2, with 8 bases fitting TRBD1. Germline values: CDR1 SGHAT, CDR2 FQNNGV. The CDR3 consists of 16 residues. With 5 bases clipped from V and 2 bases from J, the junction kept 7 bases outside the gene matches. CDR3 in amino acids: CASSQTTGGNTGELFF. The CDR3 nucleotides read TGTGCCAGCAGCCAAACTACAGGGGGTAACACCGGGGAGCTGTTTTTT.

In this sample, this clonotype turned up a few times. J is TRBJ2-5 and V is TRBV30; 13 bases map to TRBD2. J was trimmed by 3 bases and V by 2 bases; bases with no gene match: 3. There are 15 residues in the CDR3. CDR1 is GTSNPN, CDR2 SVGIG, per germline (reference sequence). The CDR3, as DNA: TGTGCCTGGAGTCCGGGACTAGCGGGAAAAGAGACCCAGTACTTC. Translation: CAWSPGLAGKETQYF.

This clonotype was found many times. V and J are TRBV11-2 and TRBJ2-7, with D perhaps TRBD1 (5 bases). The ends were cut back, 3 bases at V and 0 bases at J, with 9 bases in the middle. Germline CDR1 SGHAT, CDR2 FQNNGV. This CDR3 region has 14 residues. Here the CDR3 reads CASSFEDISYEQYF. As DNA, the CDR3 is TGTGCCAGCAGCTTTGAGGACATCTCCTACGAGCAGTACTTC.